The 22 T cell receptor beta chains below all came from one sample that was sequenced in a study of STAT3 mutations in large granular lymphocyte leukemia (dated by TCRdb to between 2018 and 2020). Antigens of these TCRs are unknown. Libraries came from the immunoSEQ multiplex PCR assay. Drawn from immuneACCESS, this table holds only the in-frame rearrangements with V and J called that TCRdb kept. Clones are partly lost; checked studies trace under half to an unresolved V gene and leave the rest unexplained. The sample records over a thousand clones, around a third of which are singletons. About 40% of the sample is held by the ten biggest clonotypes. Study-wide conclusions, independent of this receptor: At least one immunodominant TCRbeta clonotype was identified in every T-LGLL patient, and multiple immunodominant subclonotypes were identified in about half of the T-LGLL patients.

Sequenced: PBMCs. Source of these receptors: a human donor with T large granular lymphocyte leukemia. Some clones in this sample may be carry-over from other donors' samples.

The chain is built from TRBV30 and TRBJ1-1; no reliable D call. Between the trimmed V and J ends, which lost 0 bases and 6 bases, there was a span of 11 bases. Germline CDR1 is GTSNPN and CDR2 is SVGIG (reference sequence). The length of the CDR3 is 13 residues. The CDR3 nucleotides are TGTGCCTGGAGTGTAGAAAGAAAACCTGAAGCTTTCTTT. Translated, it gives CAWSVERKPEAFF. The variable domain in full, with the rest retrieved from reference TRBV30 and TRBJ1-1, is SQTIHQWPATLVQPVGSPLSLECTVEGTSNPNLYWYRQAAGRGLQLLFYSVGIGQISSEVPQNLSASRPQDRQFILSSKKLLLSDSGFYLCAWSVERKPEAFFGQGTRLTVV.

J is TRBJ1-2 and V is TRBV5-5; D unresolved. This CDR3 comprises 15 residues. Germline V gene data show CDR1 as SGHKS and CDR2 as YYEKEE (reference sequence). V lost 0 bases, J lost 0 bases, and 9 bases lay in between. The CDR3 region has the DNA TGTGCCAGCAGCTTGGACCTGGTGGCTAACTATGGCTACACCTTC. This codes for CASSLDLVANYGYTF. The variable domain in full, completed from reference TRBV5-5 and TRBJ1-2, reads DAGVTQSPTHLIKTRGQQVTLRCSPISGHKSVSWYQQVLGQGPQFIFQYYEKEERGRGNFPDRFSARQFPNYSSELNVNALLLGDSALYLCASSLDLVANYGYTFGSGTRLTVV.

This clone was counted only a few times. The chain recombines TRBV5-1 with TRBJ1-6; no reliable D call. The germline V and J ends were trimmed by 4 bases and 9 bases, with 17 bases remaining between them. The CDR3 loop spans 15 amino acids. The V gene's germline CDR1 is SGHRS and CDR2 YFSETQ. CDR3 in amino acids: CASSVYSGTGSPLHF. CDR3 coding DNA: TGCGCCAGCAGCGTCTATAGTGGAACCGGTTCACCCCTCCACTTT.

In its sample, this clone is large. The chain links TRBV4-2 to TRBJ2-2; 7 positions match TRBD2. The ends lost 3 bases at V and 6 bases at J; junction bases unmatched: 4. The germline V gene encodes CDR1 LGHNA and CDR2 YNFKEQ. This CDR3 region has 14 residues. Here the CDR3 DNA reads TGTGCCAGCAGCCAGAGGGAGGGGCCCGGGGAGCTGTTTTTT. Translated: CASSQREGPGELFF.

The count of this clone is one. The chain uses TRBV29-1 and TRBJ2-7; 9 bases line up with TRBD1. Unmatched junction bases numbered 2, after V lost 1 base and J lost 4 bases. Germline V gene sequence: CDR1 SQVTM, CDR2 ANQGSEA. This CDR3 contains 13 residues. CDR3 loop: CSVEGTGVYEQYV. The CDR3 DNA sequence: TGCAGCGTTGAAGGGACAGGGGTTTACGAGCAGTACGTC.

This chain joins TRBV29-1 and TRBJ2-7; TRBD1 agrees at 8 bases. CDR1 and CDR2 (germline): SQVTM, ANQGSEA. Trimming removed 6 bases from V and 0 bases from J; junction bases left unmatched: 7. There are 14 residues in the CDR3. The CDR3 loop reads CSVSGTGYSYEQYF. The CDR3 DNA reads as TGCAGCGTATCCGGGACAGGCTACTCCTACGAGCAGTACTTC.

This clone has more than one count but fewer than ten. The rearrangement uses TRBV29-1 and TRBJ1-2, with TRBD1 matching 9 bases. Germline CDR1 and CDR2: SQVTM and ANQGSEA. CDR3 size: 13 residues. Unmatched junction bases numbered 3, after V lost 3 bases and J lost 4 bases. The CDR3, as DNA: TGCAGCGTTGATGGACAGGGGTTCTATGGCTACACCTTC. It yields the protein CSVDGQGFYGYTF. The full variable domain, rest sourced from reference TRBV29-1 and TRBJ1-2, is SAVISQKPSRDICQRGTSLTIQCQVDSQVTMMFWYRQQPGQSLTLIATANQGSEATYESGFVIDKFPISRPNLTFSTLTVSNMSPEDSSIYLCSVDGQGFYGYTFGSGTRLTVV.

This clone has only a few counts. The rearrangement joins TRBV5-4 to TRBJ2-5; 14 nucleotides match TRBD2. Trimming took 4 bases from V and 5 from J; bases not matched to a gene: 7. The CDR3 is 16 residues long. Germline CDR1 reads SGHNT; CDR2 reads YYREEE (reference sequence). The CDR3: CASSPGTSGGRETQYF. CDR3 sequence (DNA): TGTGCCAGCAGCCCCGGGACTAGCGGGGGAAGGGAGACCCAGTACTTC.

The chain couples TRBV6-4 to TRBJ1-5; weak D call: TRBD1 (5 bases). Germline lookup yields CDR1 MRHNA and CDR2 SNTAGT. CDR3 length equals 14 residues. V was cut by 3 bases and J by 8 bases, with 14 bases left in between. CDR3 in amino acids: CASSEGAGLEPQHF. The CDR3 DNA is TGTGCCAGCAGTGAAGGAGCAGGGCTTGAGCCCCAGCATTTT.

The chain links TRBV27 to TRBJ2-7; D remains unclear. Trimming removed 5 bases from V and 3 bases from J, with 11 bases in between. This CDR3 region has 13 residues. Germline CDR1 MNHEY, CDR2 SMNVEV (reference sequence). CDR3 in amino acids: CASSPSLGYEQYF. In DNA, the CDR3 is TGTGCCAGCAGTCCCTCCCTGGGCTACGAGCAGTACTTC.

This clone came up a few times. The chain links TRBV7-9 to TRBJ1-2, with a possible D match to TRBD1 (5 bases). V was clipped by 1 base and J by 8 bases, with 14 bases between them. Looked up from germline, CDR1 is SEHNR and CDR2 is FQNEAQ (reference sequence). The CDR3 covers 14 residues. CDR3 amino acids: CASSLGSGGAGYTF. CDR3 DNA sequence: TGTGCCAGCAGCTTAGGTTCGGGAGGGGCCGGCTACACCTTC.

The chain uses TRBV5-5 and TRBJ1-5; TRBD1 is a possible D gene (6 bases). CDR1 is SGHKS, CDR2 YYEKEE, per germline (reference sequence). The CDR3 contains 17 residues. Trimming removed 4 bases from V and 0 bases from J, with 17 bases in between. In DNA, the CDR3 is TGTGCCAGCAGCCCGAGGGCAGGGGCCCTTAGCAATCAGCCCCAGCATTTT. It yields the protein CASSPRAGALSNQPQHF.

The chain combines TRBV5-1 with TRBJ2-7; D is unclear. The V gene lost 1 base and the J gene lost 6 bases, with 11 bases spanning the gap. The germline V gene has CDR1 SGHRS and CDR2 YFSETQ. The CDR3 spans 13 residues. The CDR3 is CASSLNPSGEQYF. The DNA for the CDR3 is TGCGCCAGCAGCTTGAACCCCTCGGGCGAGCAGTACTTC.

This clone turned up a few times. The chain couples TRBV7-9 to TRBJ1-1; D gene uncertain. V was trimmed by 2 bases and J by 3 bases, leaving 7 bases between them. The CDR3 runs 13 residues. Germline V gives CDR1 SEHNR, CDR2 FQNEAQ (reference sequence). The CDR3 coding sequence is TGTGCCAGCAGCTTACTACCTTACACTGAAGCTTTCTTT. It codes for CASSLLPYTEAFF.

The chain uses TRBV30 and TRBJ1-5; TRBD1 is a possible D gene (6 bases). V was cut by 3 bases and J by 5 bases, with 14 bases left in between. This CDR3 has 14 residues. Germline V CDR1 and CDR2: GTSNPN, SVGIG (reference sequence). The CDR3 nucleotides are TGTGCCTGGAGCGTGGGGGCCCCGGATCAGCCCCAGCATTTT. Translation: CAWSVGAPDQPQHF.

The sample holds a few counts of this clone. The genes are TRBV5-4 and TRBJ2-7, with a possible D match to TRBD1 (5 bases). V lost 0 bases and J 0 bases, leaving 13 bases between the germline ends. Germline V gene sequence: CDR1 SGHNT, CDR2 YYREEE (reference sequence). CDR3 length equals 16 residues. CDR3 sequence reads: CASSLGTTLLSYEQYF. The CDR3 DNA follows: TGTGCCAGCAGCTTGGGGACAACGCTTCTCTCCTACGAGCAGTACTTC.

The chain carries TRBV7-9 and TRBJ2-5, with D possibly TRBD1 on 6 matching bases. This CDR3 region has 15 residues. CDR1 is SEHNR and CDR2 is FQNEAQ in the germline V gene (reference sequence). V lost 3 bases to trimming and J lost 0 bases, with 11 bases between them. In DNA form, the CDR3 reads TGTGCCAGCAGCTTTGGGTACAGGGACCAAGAGACCCAGTACTTC. The encoded protein is CASSFGYRDQETQYF.

This sequence joins TRBV4-3 and TRBJ2-1; D not certain. V was shortened by 0 bases and J by 0 bases, with 6 bases between the two germline ends. Germline assignment: CDR1 LGHNA and CDR2 YSLEER. CDR3 size: 15 residues. CDR3 sequence: CASSQDRSSYNEQFF. The CDR3 DNA is TGCGCCAGCAGCCAAGACAGGAGCTCCTACAATGAGCAGTTCTTC.

V is TRBV6-5 and J is TRBJ1-5; maybe TRBD1 (5 bases). The CDR3 runs to 15 residues. With 4 bases removed from V and 5 bases from J, the gap between germline ends came to 15 bases. CDR1 and CDR2 (germline): MNHEY, SVGAGI. CDR3 residues: CASSWGGGKDQPQHF. In DNA form, the CDR3 reads TGTGCCAGCAGTTGGGGTGGGGGGAAGGATCAGCCCCAGCATTTT.

V usage is TRBV30 and J usage is TRBJ1-1; tentatively, D is TRBD1 (5 bases). CDR3 length: 13 residues. Deletions cut 1 base from V and 1 base from J, with 7 bases between. CDR1 GTSNPN and CDR2 SVGIG come from the germline V gene (reference sequence). CDR3 bases: TGTGCCTGGAGTGGCCAGGGGAACACTGAAGCTTTCTTT. Amino acid sequence: CAWSGQGNTEAFF.

This clone was detected a few times. The rearrangement uses TRBV5-1 and TRBJ2-7; 11 bases match TRBD1. Trimming cost V 4 bases and J 7 bases; bases outside gene matches: 7. CDR3 size: 14 residues. Germline lookup yields CDR1 SGHRS and CDR2 YFSETQ. The CDR3 coding sequence is TGCGCCAGCAGCCCGGAGGACAGGGGGCGAGAGCAGTACTTC. Residues: CASSPEDRGREQYF.

In its sample, this clone was seen once. V usage is TRBV5-6 and J usage is TRBJ2-7; TRBD1 or TRBD2 may be the D gene (5 bases each). In germline, CDR1 is SGHDT, CDR2 YYEEEE. Trimming took off 4 bases at V and 5 bases at J, with 22 bases between the two ends. The CDR3 extends over 16 amino acids. CDR3 in amino acids: CASSLRLGGGQDEQYF. The DNA for the CDR3 is TGTGCCAGCAGCCTACGCTTGGGTGGGGGTCAGGACGAGCAGTACTTC.